Presented here are 14 T cell receptor beta chains from one specimen sequenced in a study of beta chain features in type 1 diabetes. Of the isolated RNA, all was reverse transcribed, and so the sequenced material was expressed TCRB transcripts. This table comes from immunoSEQ multiplex PCR, and its TCRdb copy is limited to in-frame clones, with some not included. The data show 500,000 to 700,000 clones, about 16% seen once. Sequencing was carried out using naive CD4+ T cells from blood. The receptors were gathered from a man aged 18 to 29 in good health.

V is TRBV28 and J is TRBJ2-4, with D hard to call. V lost 6 bases, J lost 12 bases, and 12 bases lay in between. Germline V gene data show CDR1 as MDHEN and CDR2 as SYDVKM. This CDR3 has 11 amino acids. The chain's CDR3 is CASSSPSSQYF. The DNA for the CDR3 is TGTGCCAGCAGCTCCCCAAGTAGTCAGTACTTC.

This sequence joins TRBV4-2 and TRBJ1-1; D possibly corresponds to TRBD1 (5 bases). Per the germline V gene, CDR1 is LGHNA and CDR2 is YNFKEQ. Trimming pared 3 bases from V and 0 bases from J, leaving 11 bases between. The CDR3 is 15 amino acids. The CDR3 region is CASSHLGPMNTEAFF. DNA for the CDR3: TGTGCCAGCAGCCACCTGGGACCTATGAACACTGAAGCTTTCTTT.

This CDR3 is CASSSRPLGGEQYF. The DNA of the CDR3 is TGTGCCAGCAGCTCGCGCCCCCTTGGAGGCGAGCAGTACTTC. The rearrangement links TRBV11-3 to TRBJ2-7, with a possible D match to TRBD2 (5 bases). There are 14 residues in the CDR3. Per germline, CDR1 SGHNT and CDR2 YENEEA. The ends were cut back, 4 bases at V and 6 bases at J, with 16 bases in the middle.

This clone was picked up a small number of times. This chain connects TRBV10-3 to TRBJ1-1, with 7 bases fitting TRBD1. V was clipped by 11 bases and J by 4 bases; unmatched bases: 10. The CDR3 extends over 13 amino acids. Germline V CDR1 and CDR2: ENHRY, SYGVKD. CDR3 protein: CASNRGGGTEAFF. For the CDR3, the DNA is TGTGCCTCGAACAGGGGAGGAGGCACTGAAGCTTTCTTT.

V usage is TRBV7-9 and J usage is TRBJ2-5; D is perhaps TRBD1 (6 bases). Between the trimmed V and J ends, which lost 4 bases and 2 bases, there was a span of 11 bases. Germline loops: CDR1 SEHNR, CDR2 FQNEAQ (reference sequence). The length of the CDR3 is 14 residues. The CDR3 region is CASSSGAAQETQYF. As DNA, the CDR3 is TGTGCCAGCAGCTCAGGGGCAGCACAAGAGACCCAGTACTTC.

This rearrangement joins TRBV7-9 to TRBJ2-3; 10 bases are shared with TRBD2. Per germline, CDR1 SEHNR and CDR2 FQNEAQ (reference sequence). With 2 bases clipped from V and 4 bases from J, the junction kept 6 bases outside the gene matches. This CDR3 region has 16 residues. The CDR3 nucleotides read TGTGCCAGCAGCTTAAAGCGGGGGGGCCAGGCAGATACGCAGTATTTT. Translated, it gives CASSLKRGGQADTQYF.

This clone showed up just a few times. CDR3 DNA: TGTGCCAGCTCACCAGGGAGACAGGGTCCCCACGAGCAGTACTTC. It yields the protein CASSPGRQGPHEQYF. The rearrangement joins TRBV18 to TRBJ2-7; TRBD1 matches 7 bases. Germline CDR1 is KGHSH and CDR2 is LQKENI. Trimming cost V 2 bases and J 5 bases; bases outside gene matches: 9. The CDR3 is made up of 15 amino acids.

The chain couples TRBV4-2 to TRBJ1-5; D is unresolved. Germline V gene lookup returns CDR1 LGHNA and CDR2 YNFKEQ. The CDR3 is made up of 15 amino acids. V dropped 0 bases and J dropped 3 bases, with 9 bases sitting between them. In DNA form, the CDR3 reads TGTGCCAGCAGCCAAGATCCGACACTCAATCAGCCCCAGCATTTT. This encodes CASSQDPTLNQPQHF.

V usage is TRBV18 and J usage is TRBJ1-5; tentative D call: TRBD1 (6 bases). Germline CDR1 and CDR2: KGHSH and LQKENI. Between the trimmed V and J ends, which lost 4 bases and 2 bases, there was a span of 21 bases. This CDR3 is 18 amino acids long. CDR3 sequence: CASSRKLQGESGNQPQHF. CDR3 nucleotide sequence: TGTGCCAGCTCACGCAAACTACAGGGAGAGAGTGGCAATCAGCCCCAGCATTTT.

This chain joins TRBV7-3 and TRBJ2-2; a possible D gene is TRBD2 (5 bases). From germline, CDR1 is SGHTA and CDR2 FQGTGA. The CDR3 is 17 amino acids. V was pared by 3 bases and J by 4 bases, with 18 bases between. CDR3 DNA: TGTGCCAGCAGCTTGAAGGCCGCCGGACTCAGCACCGGGGAGCTGTTTTTT. This encodes CASSLKAAGLSTGELFF. The full variable domain, with the rest looked up from reference TRBV7-3 and TRBJ2-2, is GAGVSQTPSNKVTEKGKYVELRCDPISGHTALYWYRQSLGQGPEFLIYFQGTGAADDSGLPNDRFFAVRPEGSVSTLKIQRTERGDSAVYLCASSLKAAGLSTGELFFGEGSRLTVL.

The table lists this clone with a few counts. The chain couples TRBV9 to TRBJ2-2; D is perhaps TRBD2 (6 bases). With 1 base removed from V and 2 bases from J, the gap between germline ends came to 15 bases. Looked up from germline, CDR1 is SGDLS and CDR2 is YYNGEE. The CDR3 spans 17 residues. CDR3 nucleotides: TGTGCCAGCAGCGTATTGTCAGCGCGGGACAACACCGGGGAGCTGTTTTTT. It codes for CASSVLSARDNTGELFF.

This clone was found a few times. The chain carries TRBV20-1 and TRBJ1-1; no reliable D call. Per germline, CDR1 DFQATT and CDR2 SNEGSKA (reference sequence). V was cut by 3 bases and J by 4 bases, with 3 bases left in between. The CDR3 runs to 10 residues. DNA for the CDR3: TGCAGTGCTAGGAGCACTGAAGCTTTCTTT. It yields the protein CSARSTEAFF.

The chain combines TRBV7-2 with TRBJ1-4; D ambiguous. Germline V gene sequence: CDR1 SGHTA, CDR2 FQGNSA. The CDR3 sequence is 14 residues long. V lost 3 bases and J lost 2, with 7 bases in between. CDR3: CASSFAGTNEKLFF. Here the CDR3 DNA reads TGTGCCAGCAGCTTTGCGGGGACTAATGAAAAACTGTTTTTT.

This clone appeared a few times. The chain uses TRBV5-1 and TRBJ2-3; no clear D gene. Germline CDR1 SGHRS, CDR2 YFSETQ. This CDR3 spans 16 amino acids. With 0 bases removed from V and 0 bases from J, the gap between germline ends came to 11 bases. The CDR3 loop is CASSLGIGFSTDTQYF. CDR3 nucleotides: TGCGCCAGCAGCTTGGGGATAGGCTTCAGCACAGATACGCAGTATTTT. Variable domain in full (rest from reference TRBV5-1 and TRBJ2-3): KAGVTQTPRYLIKTRGQQVTLSCSPISGHRSVSWYQQTPGQGLQFLFEYFSETQRNKGNFPGRFSGRQFSNSRSEMNVSTLELGDSALYLCASSLGIGFSTDTQYFGPGTRLTVL.